The 17 T cell receptor beta chains below all came from one sample that was sequenced in a study of blood T cells in healthy people across ages. A second PCR of about 7 to 12 cycles used a sample-barcoded 5' primer and a J-beta primer mix. TCRdb reprocessed the 5' RACE reads with MiXCR, giving one entry per CDR3 protein. Found here are 1.5 million or so distinct CDR3 sequences, approximately 42% of them singletons; the top ten hold about 4.1%. The specimen sequenced was blood. The receptors derive from a woman between 18 and 30 years old in good health.

This clonotype was counted between two and nine times. The chain couples TRBV10-3 to TRBJ2-1; D is unresolved. CDR3 size: 10 residues. Trimming pared 10 bases from V and 8 bases from J, leaving 9 bases between. CDR1 and CDR2 (germline): ENHRY, SYGVKD. The CDR3 sequence is CATGRDEQFF. CDR3 coding DNA: TGTGCCACCGGTCGGGATGAGCAGTTCTTC.

This clonotype was observed once. Germline and junction disagree at one end, which may indicate a read error. The rearrangement joins TRBV7-9 to TRBJ1-1; D is ambiguous. The CDR3 is 13 amino acids. CDR1 is SEHNR and CDR2 is FQNEAQ in the germline V gene (reference sequence). CDR3 in amino acids: CASSPEGNTGAFF. In DNA, the CDR3 is TGTGCCAGCAGCCCCGAAGGGAACACTGGAGCTTTCTTT. Full variable domain (rest looked up from reference TRBV7-9 and TRBJ1-1): DTGVSQNPRHKITKRGQNVTFRCDPISEHNRLYWYRQTLGQGPEFLTYFQNEAQLEKSRLLSDRFSAERPKGSFSTLEIQRTEQGDSAMYLCASSPEGNTGAFFGQGTRLTVV.

This chain links TRBV5-1 with TRBJ1-2; D is ambiguous. Per germline, CDR1 SGHRS and CDR2 YFSETQ. V lost 0 bases, J lost 7 bases, and 13 bases lay in between. The CDR3 consists of 14 residues. This CDR3 is CASSLEGMEGGYTF. The CDR3 region has the DNA TGCGCCAGCAGCTTGGAGGGAATGGAGGGTGGCTACACCTTC.

This CDR3 reads CASSLAHTSGRIEQYF. CDR3 coding DNA: TGCGCCAGCAGCTTGGCGCATACTAGCGGGAGGATCGAGCAGTACTTC. The V call is TRBV5-1, the J call TRBJ2-5; 12 bases map to TRBD2. The tail of the sequence fits TRBJ2-7 better, so the J call may be wrong. Looked up from germline, CDR1 is SGHRS and CDR2 is YFSETQ. This CDR3 region has 16 residues.

This clonotype was picked up a small number of times. The chain carries TRBV27 and TRBJ2-7; perhaps TRBD1 as D (6 bases). Germline CDR1 MNHEY, CDR2 SMNVEV (reference sequence). The V end lost 5 bases, the J end lost 0 bases, and 20 bases lay between the germline ends. This CDR3 contains 17 residues. The CDR3: CASSKTTLQGSSYEQYF. DNA of the CDR3: TGTGCCAGCAGTAAAACCACATTACAGGGCAGCTCCTACGAGCAGTACTTC.

The chain is built from TRBV30 and TRBJ1-2; no firm D call. The CDR3 contains 14 residues. Germline V CDR1 and CDR2: GTSNPN, SVGIG (reference sequence). Trimming shortened V by 4 bases and J by 0 bases, and 12 bases separated the two germline ends. CDR3 in DNA: TGTGCCTGGAAGGGCAGAGACCCTAACTATGGCTACACCTTC. Translated: CAWKGRDPNYGYTF.

The chain links TRBV24-1 to TRBJ2-3; 8 bases are a match to TRBD2. CDR1 is KGHDR, CDR2 SFDVKD, per germline. The CDR3 length is 14 residues. The V segment lost 12 bases and the J segment 4 bases; nucleotides outside the gene matches: 11. CDR3 in DNA: TGTGCCGCGGAAGGAGCGGGAGTAGCAGATACGCAGTATTTT. This gives the protein CAAEGAGVADTQYF.

The chain joins TRBV18 to TRBJ1-2, with D possibly matching TRBD1 (6 bases). V lost 3 bases and J 8 bases, leaving 16 bases between the germline ends. The germline V gene encodes CDR1 KGHSH and CDR2 LQKENI. The CDR3 runs to 14 residues. In nucleotides, the CDR3 is TGTGCCAGCTCACCTCTCCGGGACAAGCAAGGCTACACCTTC. Residues: CASSPLRDKQGYTF.

The V gene is TRBV4-2, the J gene TRBJ2-4; maybe TRBD1 (6 bases). The J call is doubtful: the DNA matches TRBJ2-7 better. CDR3 length: 16 residues. CDR1 LGHNA and CDR2 YNFKEQ come from the germline V gene. The CDR3 DNA reads as TGTGCCAGCAGCCAGGAAATTTGGACAGAAAAAGCCGAGCAGTACTTC. Translating it yields CASSQEIWTEKAEQYF.

The chain carries TRBV7-9 and TRBJ1-4; 7 bases match TRBD1. With 8 bases clipped from V and 7 bases from J, the junction kept 10 bases outside the gene matches. Germline V gene data show CDR1 as SEHNR and CDR2 as FQNEAQ (reference sequence). This CDR3 spans 14 amino acids. CDR3 amino acids: CASGWIQGIEKLFF. CDR3 coding DNA: TGTGCCAGCGGATGGATACAGGGGATTGAAAAACTGTTTTTT.

This clonotype has more than one count but fewer than ten. The V call is TRBV27, the J call TRBJ1-1; D remains ambiguous. The germline CDR1 and CDR2 sequences are MNHEY and SMNVEV (reference sequence). The ends were cut back, 4 bases at V and 0 bases at J, with 6 bases in the middle. The CDR3 extends over 13 amino acids. This CDR3 reads CASSSAMNTEAFF. As DNA, the CDR3 is TGTGCCAGCAGTTCAGCTATGAACACTGAAGCTTTCTTT.

This chain uses TRBV29-1 with TRBJ2-1; weak D call: TRBD1 (6 bases). Deletions cut 6 bases from V and 5 bases from J, with 17 bases between. Looked up from germline, CDR1 is SQVTM and CDR2 is ANQGSEA. The CDR3 has 14 residues. CDR3 DNA: TGCAGCGTGGCCGGGACAAAGAGGAACAATGAGCAGTTCTTC. This encodes CSVAGTKRNNEQFF.

The rearrangement uses TRBV20-1 and TRBJ2-3; TRBD2 matches 9 bases. The V and J ends lost 4 bases and 0 bases, in that order; junction bases with no gene match: 11. There are 17 residues in the CDR3. Germline CDR1 and CDR2: DFQATT and SNEGSKA (reference sequence). The CDR3 DNA follows: TGCAGTGCTACATTAGCGGGAGTTAAACCAAGCACAGATACGCAGTATTTT. It yields the protein CSATLAGVKPSTDTQYF.

The chain recombines TRBV15 with TRBJ2-7; D uncertain. Per germline, CDR1 LNHNV and CDR2 YYDKDF (reference sequence). There are 13 residues in the CDR3. Trimming shortened V by 2 bases and J by 4 bases, and 9 bases separated the two germline ends. CDR3 DNA: TGTGCCACCAGCAGAAGGCGAAATTACGAGCAGTACTTC. Translated: CATSRRRNYEQYF.

The rearrangement links TRBV30 to TRBJ2-3; D uncertain. Germline assignment: CDR1 GTSNPN and CDR2 SVGIG (reference sequence). The germline V and J ends were trimmed by 0 bases and 0 bases, with 31 bases remaining between them. The CDR3 length is 22 residues. Here the CDR3 DNA reads TGTGCCTGGAGTGTTTCGTGGTGGATATTACGCCTAAAACCCCCTAGCACAGATACGCAGTATTTT. Its protein product is CAWSVSWWILRLKPPSTDTQYF.

The V gene is TRBV28, the J gene TRBJ1-6; D remains unclear. The V gene's germline CDR1 is MDHEN and CDR2 SYDVKM. The ends were cut back, 6 bases at V and 0 bases at J, with 15 bases in the middle. This CDR3 spans 17 amino acids. For the CDR3, the DNA is TGTGCCAGCAGCTCCATTGACACTACCTCCTATAATTCACCCCTCCACTTT. This codes for CASSSIDTTSYNSPLHF.

With respect to this clonotype: At one of its ends the junction is not consistent with the germline gene, which may arise from a read error. The chain couples TRBV9 to TRBJ2-1; 11 bases are shared with TRBD2. There are 16 residues in the CDR3. Germline V gene data show CDR1 as SGDLS and CDR2 as YYNGEE. Here the CDR3 DNA reads TGTGCCAGCAGCATTACTAGCGGGGGACATTACAATGAGCCGTTCTTC. Protein sequence: CASSITSGGHYNEPFF.